These T cell receptor beta chains were read from a single sample in a study of blood T cell repertoires in COVID-19. Produced via immunoSEQ multiplex PCR; TCRdb's table is partial and in-frame only. The table has 190,000 or so clones, roughly 80% seen once. The sample consisted of peripheral blood. The receptors were sampled from a man between 45 and 60 years old who had recovered from COVID-19. CDR3s include the opening cysteine and the closing phenylalanine or tryptophan. Each record gives: clone size, J gene, CDR3 length, V gene, D gene, CDR3 protein, CDR3 DNA. A D gene is named only where the DNA matches it firmly. A clone size is listed for some rows: how often the clone was seen (once, few, many), or a class if it is expanded.

>few|TRBJ2-7|14|TRBV7-2|.
CASSFKGHSYEQYF
TGTGCCAGCAGCTTCAAGGGACACTCCTACGAGCAGTACTTC
>.|TRBJ2-2|15|TRBV11-2|TRBD2
CASSSGAGVSRELFF
TGTGCCAGCAGCTCAGGAGCGGGAGTGAGCCGGGAGCTGTTTTTT
>few|TRBJ2-2|18|TRBV5-1|TRBD2
CASSLGLAGGPGTGELFF
TGCGCCAGCAGCCTGGGACTAGCGGGAGGGCCGGGCACCGGGGAGCTGTTTTTT
>.|TRBJ2-1|15|TRBV10-3|.
CAISGDLAQGNEQFF
TGTGCCATCAGTGGGGACTTAGCGCAAGGCAATGAGCAGTTCTTC
>.|TRBJ2-1|18|TRBV30|TRBD2
CAWSAVAGGPQVFNEQFF
TGTGCCTGGAGTGCGGTAGCGGGAGGGCCACAGGTTTTCAATGAGCAGTTCTTC
>few|TRBJ2-7|15|TRBV7-3|TRBD2
CASSLGPTSVYEQYF
TGTGCCAGCAGCTTAGGACCCACTAGCGTTTACGAGCAGTACTTC
>.|TRBJ1-1|11|TRBV18|.
CASSPQVEAFF
TGTGCCAGCTCTCCCCAGGTTGAAGCTTTCTTT
>few|TRBJ1-6|16|TRBV28|.
CASSLAGVTQNSPLHF
TGTGCCAGCAGTTTGGCGGGGGTCACCCAAAATTCACCCCTCCACTTT
>.|TRBJ2-5|14|TRBV27|.
CASSLSGLRETQYF
TGTGCCAGCAGTTTATCCGGACTACGGGAGACCCAGTACTTC
>.|TRBJ1-1|14|TRBV11-1|TRBD1
CASSFSGGGTEAFF
TGTGCCAGCAGCTTTTCAGGGGGAGGCACTGAAGCTTTCTTT
>.|TRBJ2-7|13|TRBV18|TRBD1
CASLPGQGHEQYF
TGTGCCAGCCTGCCGGGACAGGGACACGAGCAGTACTTC
>.|TRBJ1-1|13|TRBV11-2|.
CASSSNRDTEAFF
TGTGCCAGCAGCTCCAACCGGGACACTGAAGCTTTCTTT
>once|TRBJ2-3|15|TRBV19|.
CASSIGNRALGTQYF
TGTGCCAGTAGTATCGGGAACCGTGCCTTGGGTACGCAGTATTTT
>.|TRBJ2-2|18|TRBV19|TRBD2
CASSRWGTSGGNTGELFF
TGTGCCAGTAGTAGATGGGGGACTAGCGGGGGAAACACCGGGGAGCTGTTTTTT
>.|TRBJ2-3|15|TRBV30|TRBD2
CAWRASGRATDTQYF
TGTGCCTGGAGGGCTAGCGGGAGGGCCACAGATACGCAGTATTTT
>.|TRBJ1-6|13|TRBV18|.
CASSNEGNSPLHF
TGTGCCAGCTCAAACGAGGGTAATTCACCCCTCCACTTT
>few|TRBJ1-1|14|TRBV19|TRBD1
CASRRQGMNTEAFF
TGTGCCAGTAGGCGACAGGGGATGAACACTGAAGCTTTCTTT
>few|TRBJ1-3|19|TRBV7-6|TRBD1
CASSLYLGQQTDSGNTIYF
TGTGCCAGCAGCTTATATTTGGGACAGCAGACAGACTCTGGAAACACCATATATTTT
>.|TRBJ2-7|14|TRBV28|TRBD2
CASTSLAGNYEQYF
TGTGCCAGCACCTCGCTAGCGGGAAACTACGAGCAGTACTTC
>.|TRBJ2-7|15|TRBV2|TRBD1
CASTVDRSYPYEQYF
TGTGCCAGCACCGTGGACAGGTCCTACCCCTACGAGCAGTACTTC
>.|TRBJ2-5|11|TRBV5-1|.
CASSHQETQYF
TGCGCCAGCAGCCATCAAGAGACCCAGTACTTC
>.|TRBJ1-2|17|TRBV18|TRBD1
CASSPTGTASGYYGYTF
TGTGCCAGCTCTCCAACCGGGACAGCCTCAGGTTACTATGGCTACACCTTC
>.|TRBJ2-3|15|TRBV5-4|TRBD1
CASSLGGQVSNTQYF
TGTGCCAGCAGCTTGGGGGGACAGGTTTCTAATACGCAGTATTTT
>.|TRBJ1-3|17|TRBV7-9|TRBD1
CASSAGTGGNNRNTIYF
TGTGCCAGCAGCGCCGGGACAGGGGGGAATAATCGAAACACCATATATTTT
>.|TRBJ2-1|15|TRBV30|.
CAWSVPAGAYNEQFF
TGTGCCTGGAGTGTACCGGCGGGGGCTTACAATGAGCAGTTCTTC
>.|TRBJ1-1|15|TRBV5-1|.
CASSPNTRGYTEAFF
TGCGCCAGCAGCCCCAATACCCGGGGGTACACTGAAGCTTTCTTT
>few|TRBJ1-2|13|TRBV4-3|TRBD1
CASSQQTGDGYTF
TGCGCCAGCAGCCAACAGACAGGGGATGGCTACACCTTC
>.|TRBJ2-3|15|TRBV24-1|.
CATSDFAGNTDTQYF
TGTGCCACCAGTGATTTTGCAGGCAACACAGATACGCAGTATTTT
>once|TRBJ2-7|15|TRBV2|.
CASSEALTQTYEQYF
TGTGCCAGCAGTGAAGCGCTTACACAGACCTACGAGCAGTACTTC
>.|TRBJ2-2|17|TRBV6-4|.
CASSVWQGGANTGELFF
TGTGCCAGCAGTGTGTGGCAGGGGGGCGCGAACACCGGGGAGCTGTTTTTT
>.|TRBJ2-3|17|TRBV11-2|TRBD2
CASSPRGREGPTDTQYF
TGTGCCAGCAGCCCCCGGGGACGGGAGGGCCCCACAGATACGCAGTATTTT
>.|TRBJ2-7|16|TRBV11-2|TRBD1
CASSPLNRDSHYEQYF
TGTGCCAGCAGCCCTCTTAACCGGGACAGCCACTACGAGCAGTACTTC
>.|TRBJ1-4|11|TRBV20-1|.
CSAFWGDRLFF
TGCAGTGCTTTCTGGGGGGACCGGCTGTTTTTT
>.|TRBJ2-7|14|TRBV6-5|TRBD2
CASTAMGLADEQYF
TGTGCCAGCACCGCGATGGGACTAGCTGACGAGCAGTACTTC
>few|TRBJ2-7|13|TRBV5-6|.
CASSLSQIYEQYF
TGTGCCAGCAGCTTATCACAGATCTACGAGCAGTACTTC
>.|TRBJ1-2|15|TRBV7-9|.
CASSLELPGSYGYTF
TGTGCCAGCAGCTTAGAGTTACCGGGGAGCTATGGCTACACCTTC
>few|TRBJ1-5|11|TRBV30|TRBD1
CAWSQQGAQHF
TGTGCCTGGAGTCAACAGGGGGCACAGCATTTT
>.|TRBJ2-1|14|TRBV28|TRBD1
CASSRTGVFNEQFF
TGTGCCAGCAGTCGGACAGGGGTTTTCAATGAGCAGTTCTTC
>few|TRBJ2-7|13|TRBV6-2/TRBV6-3|TRBD2
CASSKGTRGEQYF
TGTGCCAGCAGCAAAGGGACTAGGGGCGAGCAGTACTTC
>few|TRBJ2-1|15|TRBV21-1|.
CASSKALGVKNEQFF
TGTGCCAGCAGCAAAGCGCTCGGGGTAAAGAATGAGCAGTTCTTC
>.|TRBJ2-1|16|TRBV11-2|TRBD2
CASSSIAGVVSHEQFF
TGTGCCAGCAGCTCTATAGCGGGAGTGGTTAGCCATGAGCAGTTCTTC
>.|TRBJ2-2|16|TRBV5-4|TRBD2
CASSGSAGEYTGELFF
TGTGCCAGCAGCGGATCGGCGGGAGAGTACACCGGGGAGCTGTTTTTT
>medium-sized|TRBJ1-3|15|TRBV10-3|TRBD1
CAISRDSYSGNTIYF
TGTGCCATCAGCCGGGACAGCTACTCTGGAAACACCATATATTTT
>.|TRBJ2-2|12|TRBV7-2|.
CASSDPGRELFF
TGTGCCAGCAGCGATCCGGGGAGGGAGCTGTTTTTT
>.|TRBJ1-1|11|TRBV20-1|.
CSAKLNTEAFF
TGCAGTGCTAAGCTGAACACTGAAGCTTTCTTT
>.|TRBJ2-1|17|TRBV29-1|.
CSVSKGGLLSSYNEQFF
TGCAGCGTCTCTAAGGGGGGGCTGCTGAGCTCCTACAATGAGCAGTTCTTC
>.|TRBJ2-7|13|TRBV18|.
CASSPSGAYEQYF
TGTGCCAGCTCACCCTCCGGGGCCTACGAGCAGTACTTC
>.|TRBJ1-1|15|TRBV3-1/TRBV3-2|TRBD1
CASSQVGQGDTEAFF
TGTGCCAGCAGCCAAGTCGGACAGGGGGACACTGAAGCTTTCTTT
>.|TRBJ1-1|11|TRBV12-3/TRBV12-4|.
CAEVPHIQAFF
TGTGCCGAGGTGCCACACATTCAAGCTTTCTTT
>.|TRBJ1-5|15|TRBV5-1|TRBD1
CASSLGQGNNQPQHF
TGCGCCAGCAGCTTGGGACAGGGAAACAATCAGCCCCAGCATTTT
>few|TRBJ2-7|15|TRBV2|TRBD1
CASSGGTGGPGEQYF
TGTGCCAGCAGCGGGGGGACAGGGGGCCCCGGCGAGCAGTACTTC
>.|TRBJ1-6|14|TRBV10-3|TRBD1
CATSGQGLDSPLHF
TGTGCCACCTCAGGACAGGGGTTAGATTCACCCCTCCACTTT
>.|TRBJ1-5|15|TRBV9|.
CASIQRGRSNQPQHF
TGTGCCAGCATCCAGAGGGGGAGAAGCAATCAGCCCCAGCATTTT
>.|TRBJ2-1|13|TRBV18|.
CASSPPADFAQFF
TGTGCCAGCTCACCACCGGCGGACTTCGCGCAGTTCTTC
>.|TRBJ2-1|14|TRBV27|TRBD1
CASRRQGPINEQFF
TGTGCCAGCAGGCGACAGGGGCCGATCAATGAGCAGTTCTTC
>.|TRBJ2-7|18|TRBV7-2|TRBD2
CASSLAAGSGSSSYEQYF
TGTGCCAGCAGCTTAGCTGCCGGTAGCGGGAGTAGCTCCTACGAGCAGTACTTC
>once|TRBJ2-1|15|TRBV28|TRBD2
CASSSGTSGRNEQFF
TGTGCCAGCAGTTCCGGGACTAGCGGGAGAAATGAGCAGTTCTTC
>.|TRBJ1-5|16|TRBV7-2|TRBD1
CASSLAVGQGSQPQHF
TGTGCCAGCAGCTTAGCCGTGGGACAGGGCAGTCAGCCCCAGCATTTT
>.|TRBJ2-6|15|TRBV30|.
CAWSVLGSGANVLTF
TGTGCCTGGAGTGTACTCGGGTCTGGGGCCAACGTCCTGACTTTC